The 25 T cell receptor beta chains below all came from one sample that was sequenced in a study of regulatory T cells in long-lasting Graves disease. Sample time point: persistent/refractory GD, antithyroid drugs over 5 years with positive TRAb. PBMC-derived RNA was used for the TCR library. Through Arm-PCR of CDR3 regions and iRepertoire HTBI primers, TCR beta libraries were built. A single record per CDR3 protein comes from TCRdb applying MiXCR to the multiplex PCR reads. Of about 450,000 distinct CDR3 sequences listed, roughly a quarter were seen once; the top ten hold about 26%. Sequencing was performed on peripheral blood mononuclear cells (PBMCs), taken when the disease was refractory, from a patient treated with antithyroid drugs. The receptors here all came from a female donor with Graves disease.

In this sample, this clonotype turned up a few times. The chain has TRBV6-5 and TRBJ1-3, with TRBD1 identical over 7 bases. The junction had 4 bases not matched to a gene; V was cut back by 0 bases and J by 5 bases. Germline-derived CDR1 and CDR2 are MNHEY and SVGAGI. CDR3 length: 15 residues. Here the CDR3 reads CASSYSRTGRNTIYF. CDR3 sequence (DNA): TGTGCCAGCAGTTACTCGAGGACAGGCCGAAACACCATATATTTT.

The chain has TRBV6-1 and TRBJ2-7; 7 positions match TRBD1. This CDR3 has 12 amino acids. Germline values: CDR1 MNHNS, CDR2 SASEGT. Germline trimming cut 8 bases from V and 3 bases from J; bases unmatched to any gene: 4. CDR3 protein: CASRRGIYEQYF. The CDR3 DNA reads TGTGCCAGCCGCAGGGGGATCTACGAGCAGTACTTC.

The CDR3 reads CAITRDRNEQFF. In DNA form, the CDR3 reads TGTGCCATCACCCGGGACAGGAATGAGCAGTTCTTC. The gene calls are TRBV10-3 and TRBJ2-1; 8 bases align to TRBD1. The germline V gene encodes CDR1 ENHRY and CDR2 SYGVKD. The CDR3 consists of 12 residues. V shed 7 bases, J shed 7 bases, and the junction held 3 bases outside the gene matches.

The V call is TRBV19, the J call TRBJ1-1; 7 bases line up with TRBD1. The CDR3 runs to 14 residues. Germline values: CDR1 LNHDA, CDR2 SQIVND (reference sequence). The trim removed 5 bases at V and 5 bases at J, leaving 8 bases unmatched. In DNA form, the CDR3 reads TGTGCCAGTAGTTGGGTGACAGGGAGGACTGAAGCTTTCTTT. It is translated as CASSWVTGRTEAFF.

At least ten counts were recorded for this clonotype. The gene calls are TRBV28 and TRBJ1-2; TRBD1 agrees at 8 bases. The CDR3 spans 14 residues. Losses at the gene ends were 7 bases for V and 4 bases for J; bases not matched to a gene: 8. Germline assignment: CDR1 MDHEN and CDR2 SYDVKM. The CDR3 coding sequence is TGTGCCAGCACCCCCCTTGACAGGGGCTATGGCTACACCTTC. Translation: CASTPLDRGYGYTF.

This rearrangement joins TRBV20-1 to TRBJ2-7, with 8 bases matching TRBD2. J gave up 7 bases and V 3 bases, and 8 bases lay outside the gene matches. The CDR3 runs to 13 residues. Germline V gene lookup returns CDR1 DFQATT and CDR2 SNEGSKA (reference sequence). The CDR3 DNA is TGCAGTGCTAGTCAAGCGGGAGCTGCGGAGCAGTACTTC. As protein: CSASQAGAAEQYF.

The chain links TRBV2 to TRBJ2-7, with D unclear. CDR1 and CDR2 from the germline V gene are SNHLY and FYNNEI. V gave up 5 bases and J gave up 4 bases, with 9 bases separating them. The CDR3 is 12 residues long. The CDR3 region has the DNA TGTGCCAGCAGTACAATGAGGTACGAGCAGTACTTC. Its protein product is CASSTMRYEQYF.

This clonotype was seen many times. J is TRBJ2-7 and V is TRBV10-3, with 7 bases fitting TRBD1. J gave up 0 bases and V 3 bases, and 5 bases lay outside the gene matches. The length of the CDR3 is 15 residues. Germline values: CDR1 ENHRY, CDR2 SYGVKD. The CDR3 sequence: CAISDPGQSSYEQYF. The CDR3 region has the DNA TGTGCCATCAGTGATCCGGGACAGAGCTCCTACGAGCAGTACTTC.

Many counts were recorded for this clonotype. The chain couples TRBV7-3 to TRBJ1-2; a possible D gene is TRBD1 (6 bases). Trimming cost V 5 bases and J 7 bases, with 20 bases left between them. The CDR3 runs to 15 residues. From germline, CDR1 is SGHTA and CDR2 FQGTGA. The CDR3 DNA sequence: TGTGCCAGCAGCAACCTGACAGGTTTGGTCGCTGGCTACACCTTC. This encodes CASSNLTGLVAGYTF.

This clonotype was counted between two and nine times. This rearrangement joins TRBV5-1 to TRBJ1-1, with D unresolved. CDR3 length: 15 residues. V lost 6 bases and J 0 bases, leaving 15 bases between the germline ends. CDR1 and CDR2 (germline): SGHRS, YFSETQ. The CDR3 DNA reads TGCGCCAGCAAGCTTTGGGAGGGCATGAACACTGAAGCTTTCTTT. Protein product: CASKLWEGMNTEAFF.

This clonotype has more than one count but fewer than ten. The chain has TRBV2 and TRBJ2-5; TRBD2 agrees at 7 bases. Germline V gene lookup returns CDR1 SNHLY and CDR2 FYNNEI. V shed 5 bases, J shed 5 bases, and the junction held 14 bases outside the gene matches. This CDR3 is built from 16 residues. CDR3 coding DNA: TGTGCCAGCAGTCAGACTAGAGGGAGGGCCCGGGAGACCCAGTACTTC. Its protein is CASSQTRGRARETQYF. The variable domain in full, completed from reference TRBV2 and TRBJ2-5, reads EPEVTQTPSHQVTQMGQEVILRCVPISNHLYFYWYRQILGQKVEFLVSFYNNEISEKSEIFDDQFSVERPDGSNFTLKIRSTKLEDSAMYFCASSQTRGRARETQYFGPGTRLLVL.

J is TRBJ2-7 and V is TRBV20-1; D is undetermined. Germline V gives CDR1 DFQATT, CDR2 SNEGSKA (reference sequence). V was clipped by 7 bases and J by 0 bases, with 16 bases between them. This CDR3 region has 14 residues. CDR3 region: CSVKTSVLSYEQYF. The CDR3, as DNA: TGCAGTGTTAAAACTTCCGTTCTCTCCTACGAGCAGTACTTC.

This clonotype was seen a few times. The chain recombines TRBV12-3 or TRBV12-4 with TRBJ2-2; TRBD2 is a possible D gene (6 bases). The CDR3 length is 16 residues. Trimming took off 6 bases at V and 2 bases at J, with 16 bases between the two ends. The CDR3 is CASRHTPGTNTGELFF. The DNA for the CDR3 is TGTGCCAGCAGACATACGCCCGGGACTAACACCGGGGAGCTGTTTTTT.

In its sample, this clonotype was seen a few times. The J gene is TRBJ2-5, the V gene TRBV11-3; 9 bases agree with TRBD2. The junction had 8 bases not matched to a gene; V was cut back by 2 bases and J by 4 bases. The CDR3 contains 16 residues. The germline V gene encodes CDR1 SGHNT and CDR2 YENEEA. CDR3 DNA: TGTGCCAGCAGCTTATCTAGCGGGACTGGTTTAGAGACCCAGTACTTC. Its protein is CASSLSSGTGLETQYF.

This clonotype has just a few counts. V and J are TRBV28 and TRBJ2-2; no definite D call. Trimming took 7 bases from V and 5 from J, leaving 8 bases between them. In germline, CDR1 is MDHEN, CDR2 SYDVKM. The CDR3 length is 12 residues. The CDR3 loop is CASTLPTGELFF. In DNA, the CDR3 is TGTGCCAGCACCCTCCCGACCGGGGAGCTGTTTTTT.

There are a few counts of this clonotype. In DNA form, the CDR3 reads TGTGCCAGCAGCATGGGACTAGCGGGAGTAGGGGAGCTGTTTTTT. The encoded protein is CASSMGLAGVGELFF. This chain joins TRBV9 and TRBJ2-2; 14 bases are a match to TRBD2. Germline CDR1 is SGDLS and CDR2 is YYNGEE. This CDR3 has 15 amino acids. Germline trimming cut 4 bases from V and 8 bases from J; bases unmatched to any gene: 4. Variable domain in full (rest from reference TRBV9 and TRBJ2-2): DSGVTQTPKHLITATGQRVTLRCSPRSGDLSVYWYQQSLDQGLQFLIQYYNGEERAKGNILERFSAQQFPDLHSELNLSSLELGDSALYFCASSMGLAGVGELFFGEGSRLTVL.

This clonotype was found a few times. The chain employs TRBV18 and TRBJ1-5, with D tentatively TRBD1 (6 bases). Deletions cut 4 bases from V and 5 bases from J, with 21 bases between. This CDR3 contains 17 residues. Germline V gene sequence: CDR1 KGHSH, CDR2 LQKENI. The CDR3 nucleotides are TGTGCCAGCTCACTTAGGACAGCAATGCTTTGGTATCAGCCCCAGCATTTT. Its translation is CASSLRTAMLWYQPQHF.

J is TRBJ2-7 and V is TRBV13; D is perhaps TRBD2 (7 bases). In germline, CDR1 is PRHDT, CDR2 FYEKMQ (reference sequence). Trimming took 5 bases from V and 4 from J, leaving 21 bases between them. This CDR3 contains 16 residues. CDR3 region: CASSPGGGSLGYEQYF. The DNA of the CDR3 is TGTGCCAGCAGCCCCGGGGGCGGGAGTTTAGGGTACGAGCAGTACTTC. The full variable domain, completed using reference TRBV13 and TRBJ2-7, is AAGVIQSPRHLIKEKRETATLKCYPIPRHDTVYWYQQGPGQDPQFLISFYEKMQSDKGSIPDRFSAQQFSDYHSELNMSSLELGDSALYFCASSPGGGSLGYEQYFGPGTRLTVT.

V gene TRBV7-3 combines with J gene TRBJ2-1; D unresolved. V gave up 5 bases and J gave up 0 bases, with 11 bases separating them. The germline V gene has CDR1 SGHTA and CDR2 FQGTGA. This CDR3 comprises 15 residues. CDR3 bases: TGTGCCAGCAGCCCAGCGTTCAGCTCCTACAATGAGCAGTTCTTC. Protein sequence: CASSPAFSSYNEQFF.

The table lists this clonotype with a few counts. At one end, the junction sequence differs from germline, possibly due to a read error. The V gene is TRBV6-2 or TRBV6-3, the J gene TRBJ2-7; no firm D call. The CDR3 sequence is 13 residues long. CDR1 is MNHEY and CDR2 is SVGEGT in the germline V gene. CDR3: CASSSLNMYQWNF. In DNA form, the CDR3 reads TGTGCCAGCAGTTCCCTCAACATGTACCAGTGGAACTTC.

This clonotype was picked up a small number of times. The chain carries TRBV29-1 and TRBJ1-1; D remains unclear. Germline assignment: CDR1 SQVTM and CDR2 ANQGSEA. This CDR3 spans 13 amino acids. Trimming stripped 6 bases from V and 2 bases from J, with 13 bases between. Written as DNA, the CDR3 is TGCAGCGTACGTCGGCAAGATAACACTGAAGCTTTCTTT. Its translation is CSVRRQDNTEAFF.

This chain joins TRBV30 and TRBJ2-3, with D possibly matching TRBD2 (6 bases). Germline V gives CDR1 GTSNPN, CDR2 SVGIG (reference sequence). CDR3 size: 14 residues. V was cut by 0 bases and J by 4 bases, with 11 bases left in between. CDR3 amino acids: CAWSVLWEADTQYF. For the CDR3, the DNA is TGTGCCTGGAGTGTATTGTGGGAGGCAGATACGCAGTATTTT.

In regard to this clonotype: A much larger clonotype is one base distant, so this may be a read error. The chain couples TRBV28 to TRBJ1-5; D is perhaps TRBD1 (5 bases). The germline CDR1 and CDR2 sequences are MDHEN and SYDVKM. The CDR3 covers 15 residues. The CDR3 reads CTSSFHRDRTGPQHF. The CDR3 nucleotides read TGTACCAGCAGTTTCCACCGGGACCGCACAGGGCCCCAGCATTTT.

Only a few counts were recorded for this clonotype. A read error may be the cause here, since a much bigger clone is one base away. The chain joins TRBV27 to TRBJ1-1; possible D gene TRBD1, 6 bases. The germline V gene encodes CDR1 MNHEY and CDR2 SMNVEV (reference sequence). The CDR3 covers 16 residues. V was trimmed by 4 bases and J by 0 bases, leaving 15 bases between them. DNA of the CDR3: TGTGCCAGCAGTTCACTTGGCAGGGGACTGAACACTGAAGCTTTCTTT. Translating gives CASSSLGRGLNTEAFF.

The rearrangement links TRBV5-1 to TRBJ1-6; TRBD1 matches 7 bases. Trimming took 0 bases from V and 9 from J; bases not matched to a gene: 6. The CDR3 totals 15 residues. CDR1 is SGHRS, CDR2 YFSETQ, per germline. CDR3 nucleotide sequence: TGCGCCAGCAGCTTGGCCGGACAGGACCGTTCACCCCTCCACTTT. Translated, it gives CASSLAGQDRSPLHF.